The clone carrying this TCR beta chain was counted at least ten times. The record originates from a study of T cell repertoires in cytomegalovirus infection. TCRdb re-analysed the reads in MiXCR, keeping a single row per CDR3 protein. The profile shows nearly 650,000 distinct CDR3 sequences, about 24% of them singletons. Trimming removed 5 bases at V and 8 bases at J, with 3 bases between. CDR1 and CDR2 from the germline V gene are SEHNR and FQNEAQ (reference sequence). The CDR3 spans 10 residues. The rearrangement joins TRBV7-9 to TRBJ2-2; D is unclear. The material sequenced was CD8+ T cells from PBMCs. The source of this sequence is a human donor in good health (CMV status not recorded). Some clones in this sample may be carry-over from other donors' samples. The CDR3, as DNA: TGTGCCAGCAGCCGAGGGGAGCTGTTTTTT. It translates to CASSRGELFF.